The 30 T cell receptor beta chains listed next were all sequenced from one sample in a study of CD8 T cells in Susac syndrome. When the RNA was reverse transcribed, random hexamers were used with an input of roughly 0.45 to 1 ug. One entry per CDR3 protein, called by TCRdb with MiXCR from the immunoSEQ multiplex PCR reads. This sample yields 150,000 or so distinct CDR3 sequences, of which more than 85% are seen a single time; roughly 0.14% belongs to the top ten. The sequenced sample consisted of CD4+ T cells from PBMCs. All receptors come from a human donor with Susac syndrome.

The gene calls are TRBV20-1 and TRBJ2-4; D might be TRBD1 or TRBD2, each matching 5 bases. The CDR3 covers 16 residues. V lost 5 bases and J 2 bases, leaving 19 bases between the germline ends. Per germline, CDR1 DFQATT and CDR2 SNEGSKA (reference sequence). Written as DNA, the CDR3 is TGCAGTGCTGAAAGTGAGTCCGGGACCACCAAAAACATTCAGTACTTC. This codes for CSAESESGTTKNIQYF.

V gene TRBV12-3 or TRBV12-4 combines with J gene TRBJ1-1, with D possibly TRBD1 on 5 matching bases. The CDR3 spans 16 residues. V was shortened by 2 bases and J by 0 bases, with 13 bases between the two germline ends. CDR3 DNA sequence: TGTGCCAGCAGTTTAAGGGGACTCCAAATGAACACTGAAGCTTTCTTT. Its protein is CASSLRGLQMNTEAFF.

The rearrangement joins TRBV25-1 to TRBJ1-6, with D uncertain. CDR3 size: 17 residues. The V gene lost 3 bases and the J gene lost 4 bases, with 16 bases spanning the gap. Germline CDR1 is MGHDK and CDR2 is SYGVNS. The CDR3 nucleotides are TGTGCCAGCAGTGACTCTCGCTCCAGGTCTTATAATTCACCCCTCCACTTT. Protein sequence: CASSDSRSRSYNSPLHF.

V usage is TRBV20-1 and J usage is TRBJ2-5; D is unclear. This CDR3 has 11 residues. Trimming shortened V by 6 bases and J by 4 bases, and 9 bases separated the two germline ends. CDR1 and CDR2 from the germline V gene are DFQATT and SNEGSKA (reference sequence). Here the CDR3 reads CSAGPPETQYF. The CDR3 coding sequence is TGCAGTGCCGGCCCTCCAGAGACCCAGTACTTC.

This rearrangement joins TRBV20-1 to TRBJ2-7; 9 nucleotides match TRBD2. From germline, CDR1 is DFQATT and CDR2 SNEGSKA (reference sequence). The CDR3 is 15 residues long. The V gene end was trimmed by 1 base and the J gene end by 2 bases; junction bases not matched to a gene: 6. CDR3 sequence (DNA): TGCAGTGCTAGAGGCAGCGGGGGGCGACCCTACGAGCAGTACTTC. This translates into CSARGSGGRPYEQYF.

The chain combines TRBV12-3 or TRBV12-4 with TRBJ2-1, with 8 bases fitting TRBD2. This CDR3 contains 15 residues. The ends lost 4 bases at V and 5 bases at J; junction bases unmatched: 7. CDR3 bases: TGTGCCAGCAGTTCTCCAGCGGGAGTTCACAATGAGCAGTTCTTC. Its protein is CASSSPAGVHNEQFF.

This clonotype occurred a few times. CDR3 in DNA: TGTGCCAGCAGCCAAGGCAGGCAAGAGACCCAGTACTTC. Encoded protein: CASSQGRQETQYF. The chain recombines TRBV3-1 with TRBJ2-5; D is uncertain. V was cut by 1 base and J by 2 bases, with 5 bases left in between. The CDR3 has 13 amino acids. Germline V CDR1 and CDR2: LGHDT, YNNKEL (reference sequence).

This clonotype was seen a single time. V is TRBV7-2 and J is TRBJ2-7; 12 nucleotides agree with TRBD2. The germline gives CDR1 SGHTA, CDR2 FQGNSA. Losses at the gene ends were 6 bases for V and 3 bases for J; bases not matched to a gene: 3. The CDR3 loop spans 14 amino acids. The CDR3: CASRLLAGGYEQYF. The CDR3 nucleotides are TGTGCCAGCAGGTTACTAGCGGGAGGCTACGAGCAGTACTTC. The variable domain in full, completed from reference TRBV7-2 and TRBJ2-7, reads GAGVSQSPSNKVTEKGKDVELRCDPISGHTALYWYRQSLGQGLEFLIYFQGNSAPDKSGLPSDRFSAERTGGSVSTLTIQRTQQEDSAVYLCASRLLAGGYEQYFGPGTRLTVT.

DNA of the CDR3: TGCAGCGGAGGCCTCGCCGGGGAGCTGTTTTTT. Its protein product is CSGGLAGELFF. The chain links TRBV29-1 to TRBJ2-2; D is unclear. Germline CDR1 reads SQVTM; CDR2 reads ANQGSEA. V was clipped by 7 bases and J by 6 bases, with 9 bases between them. The CDR3 is 11 residues long.

The chain uses TRBV30 and TRBJ2-2, with no clear D. The CDR3 has 14 residues. Germline CDR1 reads GTSNPN; CDR2 reads SVGIG (reference sequence). V was pared by 6 bases and J by 2 bases, with 13 bases between. CDR3 protein: CACRRVVNTGELFF. The CDR3 nucleotides are TGTGCCTGTAGACGGGTAGTAAACACCGGGGAGCTGTTTTTT.

The gene calls are TRBV12-3 or TRBV12-4 and TRBJ1-1; D is uncertain. This CDR3 region has 13 residues. Trimming shortened V by 8 bases and J by 2 bases, and 12 bases separated the two germline ends. CDR3 bases: TGTGCCAGCGCGAACGGGTATAACACTGAAGCTTTCTTT. This translates into CASANGYNTEAFF.

A single count supports this clonotype. The chain uses TRBV2 and TRBJ1-1; D remains ambiguous. Germline CDR1 reads SNHLY; CDR2 reads FYNNEI. V was clipped by 0 bases and J by 1 base, with 3 bases between them. The CDR3 has 13 residues. The DNA of the CDR3 is TGTGCCAGCAGTGAAGCCTGGAACACTGAAGCTTTCTTT. Translation gives CASSEAWNTEAFF.

The rearrangement links TRBV20-1 to TRBJ1-2, with no clear D. Per germline, CDR1 DFQATT and CDR2 SNEGSKA (reference sequence). The CDR3 is 11 residues long. Trimming took 5 bases from V and 4 from J, leaving 8 bases between them. The CDR3 DNA follows: TGCAGTGCTTATCAATCCTATGGCTACACCTTC. It is translated as CSAYQSYGYTF.

The CDR3 reads CSADRAFYGYTF. CDR3 nucleotide sequence: TGCAGTGCTGACAGGGCCTTCTATGGCTACACCTTC. The J gene is TRBJ1-2, the V gene TRBV20-1; 7 bases map to TRBD1. The germline gives CDR1 DFQATT, CDR2 SNEGSKA (reference sequence). Germline trimming cut 5 bases from V and 4 bases from J; bases unmatched to any gene: 4. The CDR3 runs to 12 residues.

This chain connects TRBV7-9 to TRBJ1-1; D uncertain. This CDR3 is built from 13 residues. CDR1 is SEHNR, CDR2 FQNEAQ, per germline (reference sequence). V was cut by 4 bases and J by 1 base, with 7 bases left in between. The CDR3 region has the DNA TGTGCCAGCAGCTACCTGGAGAACACTGAAGCTTTCTTT. This encodes CASSYLENTEAFF.

The chain employs TRBV6-5 and TRBJ2-5, with D possibly TRBD2 on 5 matching bases. Trimming removed 0 bases at V and 2 bases at J, with 13 bases between. The CDR3 consists of 16 residues. The germline CDR1 and CDR2 sequences are MNHEY and SVGAGI. The CDR3 nucleotides are TGTGCCAGCAGTTACTCGAGGGCGGGCGGTCAAGAGACCCAGTACTTC. Translation gives CASSYSRAGGQETQYF.

This rearrangement joins TRBV5-1 to TRBJ2-7, with 10 bases identical to TRBD2. The CDR3 totals 16 residues. Trimming at V came to 0 bases and at J to 9 bases, leaving 12 bases not matched to a gene. The germline CDR1 and CDR2 sequences are SGHRS and YFSETQ. As DNA, the CDR3 is TGCGCCAGCAGCTTGGCCGGCGGACTAGCGGCCTGGGGGCAGTACTTC. Protein sequence: CASSLAGGLAAWGQYF.

This rearrangement joins TRBV18 to TRBJ1-2, with 9 bases matching TRBD1. Per germline, CDR1 KGHSH and CDR2 LQKENI. The CDR3 is 12 residues long. Unmatched junction bases numbered 1, after V lost 5 bases and J lost 6 bases. The CDR3 sequence: CASSRQGDGYTF. CDR3 bases: TGTGCCAGCTCAAGACAGGGGGATGGCTACACCTTC.

The chain uses TRBV12-3 or TRBV12-4 and TRBJ2-3; D ambiguous. Trimming removed 3 bases at V and 1 base at J, with 8 bases between. The CDR3 loop spans 14 amino acids. CDR3 DNA sequence: TGTGCCAGCAGTTTCTCCCACGGCACAGATACGCAGTATTTT. Translation gives CASSFSHGTDTQYF.

The CDR3 sequence: CASSLSLAGGTYNEQFF. Written as DNA, the CDR3 is TGTGCCAGCAGCTTATCACTAGCGGGGGGAACCTACAATGAGCAGTTCTTC. The V gene is TRBV7-8, the J gene TRBJ2-1; 12 bases fit TRBD2. CDR3 length: 17 residues. Germline values: CDR1 SGHVS, CDR2 FQNEAQ. The J segment lost 2 bases and the V segment lost 2 bases, leaving 4 bases of the junction unmatched.

The V and J genes are TRBV20-1 and TRBJ2-5, with 7 bases matching TRBD2. CDR3 length: 12 residues. Trimming cost V 1 base and J 4 bases; bases outside gene matches: 0. Germline V CDR1 and CDR2: DFQATT, SNEGSKA (reference sequence). CDR3 DNA sequence: TGCAGTGCTAGAGCGGGAGGAGAGACCCAGTACTTC. Translation: CSARAGGETQYF.

The rearrangement uses TRBV29-1 and TRBJ2-3, with TRBD2 as a possible D gene (6 bases). V shed 1 base and J shed 1 base, with 18 bases lying between them. Germline values: CDR1 SQVTM, CDR2 ANQGSEA. The CDR3 sequence is 17 residues long. CDR3 sequence: CSVEGRERSSGTDTQYF. CDR3 coding DNA: TGCAGCGTTGAAGGCCGGGAGAGGAGTAGTGGCACAGATACGCAGTATTTT.

The chain employs TRBV24-1 and TRBJ2-7; TRBD1 might be the D (6 bases). The germline V and J ends were trimmed by 5 bases and 2 bases, with 12 bases remaining between them. CDR3 size: 14 residues. The germline gives CDR1 KGHDR, CDR2 SFDVKD. The CDR3 bases are TGTGCCACCAGTGTCGGGACAACCCCCTACGAGCAGTACTTC. Protein product: CATSVGTTPYEQYF.

The gene calls are TRBV5-1 and TRBJ2-7; D call uncertain. Deletions cut 4 bases from V and 5 bases from J, with 10 bases between. The CDR3 spans 12 residues. Germline CDR1 SGHRS, CDR2 YFSETQ. CDR3 sequence reads: CASSQATNEQYF. The CDR3 DNA reads as TGCGCCAGCAGCCAAGCCACGAACGAGCAGTACTTC.

The chain has TRBV6-6 and TRBJ2-1; maybe TRBD1 (5 bases). The CDR3 is made up of 16 amino acids. With 5 bases removed from V and 0 bases from J, the gap between germline ends came to 14 bases. Per germline, CDR1 MNHNY and CDR2 SVGAGI (reference sequence). The DNA for the CDR3 is TGTGCCAGCAGTGACCGAATAAGGGGCTCCTACAATGAGCAGTTCTTC. It codes for CASSDRIRGSYNEQFF.

This rearrangement joins TRBV20-1 to TRBJ1-1; no clear D gene. This CDR3 is built from 14 residues. Germline values: CDR1 DFQATT, CDR2 SNEGSKA (reference sequence). V was cut by 8 bases and J by 0 bases, with 16 bases left in between. For the CDR3, the DNA is TGCAGTTGCCTAGTTGCCTCCATGAACACTGAAGCTTTCTTT. Translating gives CSCLVASMNTEAFF.

The rearrangement joins TRBV12-3 or TRBV12-4 to TRBJ2-3, with 12 nucleotides matching TRBD2. The CDR3 has 16 residues. V was pared by 6 bases and J by 4 bases, with 8 bases of the junction left unmatched. The CDR3 bases are TGTGCCAGCAGGGAATTACTAGCGGGAGGTGCAGATACGCAGTATTTT. Amino acids: CASRELLAGGADTQYF.

The gene calls are TRBV20-1 and TRBJ2-5, with D unclear. Trimming removed 3 bases from V and 3 bases from J, with 8 bases in between. CDR3 length equals 12 residues. Per germline, CDR1 DFQATT and CDR2 SNEGSKA (reference sequence). The CDR3 nucleotides read TGCAGTGCTAGTAGGGTAGAAGAGACCCAGTACTTC. Translated, it gives CSASRVEETQYF.

This clonotype was seen just once. The genes are TRBV10-2 and TRBJ1-5, with D unclear. CDR3 length: 12 amino acids. Trimming left V 2 bases short and J 7 bases short, with 6 bases between. CDR1 is WSHSY, CDR2 SAAADI, per germline. CDR3: CASSEREQPQHF. The CDR3 DNA reads as TGCGCCAGCAGTGAGCGAGAACAGCCCCAGCATTTT.

The CDR3 protein is CASSYGSARADTQYF. Here the CDR3 DNA reads TGTGCCAGCAGTTACGGTAGCGCGAGGGCAGATACGCAGTATTTT. The chain employs TRBV6-5 and TRBJ2-3, with TRBD2 as a possible D gene (5 bases). Germline V gene data show CDR1 as MNHEY and CDR2 as SVGAGI. This CDR3 contains 15 residues. V shed 2 bases and J shed 4 bases, with 13 bases lying between them.